A selection of T cell receptor beta chains follows, all from one sample in a study of radiotherapy plus CTLA-4 blockade in lung cancer. Method: immunoSEQ multiplex PCR; TCRdb's copy keeps in-frame clones and lacks some. In the table there are some 96,000 clones, about 86% of which are singletons. The sequenced sample was peripheral blood, obtained from a patient treated with radiotherapy plus ipilimumab. These receptors came from a human donor with non-small cell lung cancer that progressed on radiotherapy plus ipilimumab. Each CDR3 is given with its conserved first and last residue. The order of the fields is V gene, D gene, J gene, CDR3 protein. The D gene is left open where the match is weak.

TRBV5-3	-	TRBJ2-7	CAINGDSAGEQYF
TRBV2	TRBD1	TRBJ2-2	CASIRGSFTGELFF
TRBV7-9	-	TRBJ2-1	CASSYNEQFF
TRBV29-1	-	TRBJ1-1	CSVGAGLGAFF
TRBV5-6	-	TRBJ2-7	CASSSGTWGSYEQYF
TRBV6-5	-	TRBJ2-5	CASSSTAGGAGEQYF
TRBV7-3	-	TRBJ2-2	CASSLMGPATGELFF
TRBV2	-	TRBJ2-5	CASSLTETQYF
TRBV10-2	TRBD2	TRBJ2-1	CASGVWASGGNEQFF
TRBV9	TRBD2	TRBJ2-5	CASSTAVAGGVTQYF
TRBV7-2	-	TRBJ1-2	CASSLVERGYTF
TRBV5-4	-	TRBJ2-3	CASSPHSSTDTQYF